Presented here are 32 T cell receptor beta chains from one specimen sequenced in a study of OX40 agonist ivuxolimab in advanced cancers. Some clones are missing from TCRdb's copy, which holds only in-frame ones; the method was immunoSEQ multiplex PCR. The table shows about 86,000 clones, with 87% occurring only once. The input for sequencing was CD4+ or CD8+ T cells sorted from blood, taken in a trial of the OX40 agonist ivuxolimab. The origin of the receptors is an adult with an advanced solid tumor such as melanoma, head and neck, liver or kidney cancer.

The chain couples TRBV2 to TRBJ1-2, with 9 positions matching TRBD1. Germline lookup yields CDR1 SNHLY and CDR2 FYNNEI. J lost 4 bases, V lost 6 bases, and 3 bases had no gene match. The CDR3 runs to 13 residues. The CDR3, as DNA: TGTGCCAGCAGGGTGGGACAGGGCTATGGCTACACCTTC. It encodes CASRVGQGYGYTF.

J is TRBJ2-2 and V is TRBV28; 11 bases line up with TRBD1. CDR1 and CDR2 (germline): MDHEN, SYDVKM. The CDR3 sequence is 18 residues long. With 6 bases clipped from V and 3 bases from J, the junction kept 12 bases outside the gene matches. The chain's CDR3 is CASSSFFPGQGDTGELFF. CDR3 in DNA: TGTGCCAGCAGCTCCTTTTTCCCGGGACAGGGGGACACCGGGGAGCTGTTTTTT.

V usage is TRBV7-2 and J usage is TRBJ1-6, with D possibly being TRBD1 (5 bases). Germline-derived CDR1 and CDR2 are SGHTA and FQGNSA. This CDR3 is 14 amino acids long. V lost 3 bases to trimming and J lost 7 bases, with 10 bases between them. The CDR3 protein is CASSFRQGNSPLHF. DNA for the CDR3: TGTGCCAGCAGCTTCCGGCAGGGAAATTCACCCCTCCACTTT.

The chain carries TRBV7-2 and TRBJ2-5; 12 nucleotides align to TRBD2. Germline CDR1 is SGHTA and CDR2 is FQGNSA. The CDR3 sequence is 14 residues long. V lost 6 bases, J lost 4 bases, and 3 bases stayed unmatched. CDR3 protein: CASRSSGGAETQYF. The CDR3 nucleotides are TGTGCCAGCAGATCTAGCGGGGGGGCAGAGACCCAGTACTTC.

The V call is TRBV28, the J call TRBJ1-5; weak D call: TRBD1 (6 bases). Per the germline V gene, CDR1 is MDHEN and CDR2 is SYDVKM. The V and J ends lost 5 bases and 2 bases respectively, with 10 bases between them. This CDR3 is 14 amino acids long. Here the CDR3 reads CASSGTYRNQPQHF. CDR3 nucleotide sequence: TGTGCCAGCAGTGGGACATACCGCAATCAGCCCCAGCATTTT.

The V call is TRBV5-1, the J call TRBJ2-5, with D perhaps TRBD1 or TRBD2 (5 bases each). The V gene's germline CDR1 is SGHRS and CDR2 YFSETQ. The CDR3 has 16 residues. The ends were cut back, 4 bases at V and 4 bases at J, with 20 bases in the middle. CDR3 bases: TGCGCCAGCAGCATTGAGGGACCCCGGGCGGGAGAGACCCAGTACTTC. This encodes CASSIEGPRAGETQYF.

The rearrangement links TRBV7-9 to TRBJ2-1; D perhaps matches TRBD1 (7 bases). The ends were cut back, 7 bases at V and 3 bases at J, with 25 bases in the middle. The germline V gene encodes CDR1 SEHNR and CDR2 FQNEAQ (reference sequence). The CDR3 has 18 residues. The CDR3 spells CASTPARGDPRRYNEQFF. The DNA of the CDR3 is TGTGCCAGCACCCCCGCCAGGGGGGACCCCAGGCGCTACAATGAGCAGTTCTTC.

This clone was detected only once. V usage is TRBV11-2 and J usage is TRBJ2-1, with TRBD2 as a possible D gene (5 bases). The CDR3 length is 14 residues. CDR1 is SGHAT, CDR2 FQNNGV, per germline. V was cut by 5 bases and J by 6 bases, with 14 bases left in between. The CDR3 loop is CASSLTRGANEQFF. The CDR3 DNA follows: TGTGCCAGCAGCCTTACTAGAGGAGCCAATGAGCAGTTCTTC.

Note on this clone: The identical CDR3 is also encoded by other nucleotide sequences in the sample. The rearrangement joins TRBV5-4 to TRBJ1-1, with D hard to call. Germline V gives CDR1 SGHNT, CDR2 YYREEE (reference sequence). V was pared by 3 bases and J by 1 base, with 7 bases between. The CDR3 is 13 residues long. The CDR3 spells CASSSPTNTEAFF. DNA of the CDR3: TGTGCCAGCAGCTCCCCGACGAACACTGAAGCTTTCTTT.

The DNA of the CDR3 is TGTGCCAGCAGCTTAGCGAAGGGTGGGCAGTACTTC. Protein: CASSLAKGGQYF. V gene TRBV7-2 combines with J gene TRBJ2-7, with unresolved D. CDR1 and CDR2 (germline): SGHTA, FQGNSA. V was clipped by 0 bases and J by 9 bases, with 9 bases between them. CDR3 length: 12 residues.

The gene calls are TRBV5-1 and TRBJ1-1; unclear D gene. Germline V gives CDR1 SGHRS, CDR2 YFSETQ. V was pared by 4 bases and J by 7 bases, with 14 bases between. This CDR3 contains 13 residues. As DNA, the CDR3 is TGCGCCAGCAGCCCCTGGAGTGGGTTTGAAGCTTTCTTT. Translated: CASSPWSGFEAFF.

This clone was seen only once. The rearrangement uses TRBV7-2 and TRBJ2-5, with 10 positions matching TRBD2. Trimming cost V 1 base and J 4 bases; bases outside gene matches: 0. CDR1 and CDR2 from the germline V gene are SGHTA and FQGNSA. The CDR3 is 14 residues long. The CDR3 sequence is CASSLVAGGETQYF. The CDR3 region has the DNA TGTGCCAGCAGCTTAGTAGCGGGGGGAGAGACCCAGTACTTC.

In its sample, this clone was seen a few times. The V gene is TRBV29-1, the J gene TRBJ1-1, with D tentatively TRBD1 (5 bases). The V and J ends lost 4 bases and 0 bases respectively, with 9 bases between them. Germline V gene data show CDR1 as SQVTM and CDR2 as ANQGSEA. The CDR3 consists of 13 residues. In DNA, the CDR3 is TGCAGCGTTGGCGGCAGGGTGAACACTGAAGCTTTCTTT. This gives the protein CSVGGRVNTEAFF.

This clone has more than one count but fewer than ten. The V call is TRBV11-2, the J call TRBJ1-4, with a weak D call TRBD1 (5 bases). CDR3 length: 14 amino acids. In germline, CDR1 is SGHAT, CDR2 FQNNGV. V was pared by 5 bases and J by 7 bases, with 14 bases between. In DNA, the CDR3 is TGTGCCAGCAGCCAGGACATCCTTAGTGAAAAACTGTTTTTT. Protein sequence: CASSQDILSEKLFF. Combining the CDR3 with reference TRBV11-2 and TRBJ1-4 gives the whole variable domain EAGVAQSPRYKIIEKRQSVAFWCNPISGHATLYWYQQILGQGPKLLIQFQNNGVVDDSQLPKDRFSAERLKGVDSTLKIQPAKLEDSAVYLCASSQDILSEKLFFGSGTQLSVL.

This clone is a singleton in its sample. The rearrangement uses TRBV28 and TRBJ2-3; 7 nucleotides match TRBD1. The germline gives CDR1 MDHEN, CDR2 SYDVKM. V was pared by 6 bases and J by 0 bases, with 12 bases of the junction left unmatched. The CDR3 loop spans 17 amino acids. As DNA, the CDR3 is TGTGCCAGCAGCCGTTCCCTCGGGACAGCTAGCACAGATACGCAGTATTTT. Its translation: CASSRSLGTASTDTQYF.

In DNA form, the CDR3 reads TGCGCCAGCAGAACTACACCCGACAGAGTTAAGAACACTGAAGCTTTCTTT. Translating it yields CASRTTPDRVKNTEAFF. This rearrangement joins TRBV5-1 to TRBJ1-1; D might be TRBD1 (5 bases). Germline V CDR1 and CDR2: SGHRS, YFSETQ. This CDR3 spans 17 amino acids. Between the trimmed V and J ends, which lost 5 bases and 1 base, there was a span of 21 bases.

This clone was seen a single time. Written as DNA, the CDR3 is TGTGCCAGCAGCTTGGGCAGGGAGGACGAGCAGTACTTC. Protein product: CASSLGREDEQYF. The rearrangement joins TRBV5-6 to TRBJ2-7, with a possible D match to TRBD2 (6 bases). Germline V CDR1 and CDR2: SGHDT, YYEEEE. V lost 0 bases, J lost 5 bases, and 9 bases lay in between. This CDR3 contains 13 residues.

This chain links TRBV27 with TRBJ2-3, with TRBD2 matching over 12 bases. This CDR3 has 18 amino acids. Germline assignment: CDR1 MNHEY and CDR2 SMNVEV (reference sequence). V was clipped by 10 bases and J by 6 bases; unmatched bases: 20. This chain's CDR3 is CAITDGRRLAGEADTQYF. The CDR3 region has the DNA TGTGCCATCACTGACGGACGGAGACTAGCGGGAGAAGCGGATACGCAGTATTTT.

V usage is TRBV4-1 and J usage is TRBJ1-2; TRBD1 agrees at 12 bases. Germline trimming cut 4 bases from V and 4 bases from J; bases unmatched to any gene: 7. CDR1 MGHRA and CDR2 YSYEKL come from the germline V gene. The CDR3 covers 16 residues. Here the CDR3 reads CASSPGQGARGYGYTF. The CDR3 DNA reads TGCGCCAGCAGCCCGGGACAGGGGGCAAGGGGCTATGGCTACACCTTC.

In its sample, this clone was seen a few times. The rearrangement links TRBV7-2 to TRBJ1-6; 9 bases are a match to TRBD1. Looked up from germline, CDR1 is SGHTA and CDR2 is FQGNSA. J lost 10 bases, V lost 3 bases, and 7 bases had no gene match. CDR3 length equals 15 residues. CDR3 protein: CASSLLQGAGSPLHF. The CDR3 nucleotides read TGTGCCAGCAGCTTGCTACAGGGGGCAGGGTCACCCCTCCACTTT. The full variable domain, its missing parts supplied by reference TRBV7-2 and TRBJ1-6, is GAGVSQSPSNKVTEKGKDVELRCDPISGHTALYWYRQSLGQGLEFLIYFQGNSAPDKSGLPSDRFSAERTGGSVSTLTIQRTQQEDSAVYLCASSLLQGAGSPLHFGNGTRLTVT.

The J gene is TRBJ1-6, the V gene TRBV18, with 7 bases that match TRBD1. The CDR3 spans 15 residues. The trim removed 4 bases at V and 4 bases at J, leaving 4 bases unmatched. Germline assignment: CDR1 KGHSH and CDR2 LQKENI. CDR3 nucleotide sequence: TGTGCCAGCTCACGCGGGACAGATTATAATTCACCCCTCCACTTT. Its protein product is CASSRGTDYNSPLHF.

The chain uses TRBV13 and TRBJ1-4; D is ambiguous. Germline V lookup: CDR1 PRHDT, CDR2 FYEKMQ (reference sequence). V gave up 4 bases and J gave up 0 bases, with 9 bases separating them. This CDR3 comprises 15 residues. The CDR3 here is CASSSSRTTNEKLFF. Written as DNA, the CDR3 is TGTGCCAGCAGCTCCAGCCGGACAACTAATGAAAAACTGTTTTTT.

The chain has TRBV9 and TRBJ2-3, with no clear D. V lost 0 bases to trimming and J lost 12 bases, with 14 bases between them. Germline CDR1 SGDLS, CDR2 YYNGEE. CDR3 length: 13 amino acids. The CDR3 DNA reads TGTGCCAGCAGCGTAGCTCCGACTGGCGTTCAGTATTTT. The encoded protein is CASSVAPTGVQYF.

V gene TRBV11-2 combines with J gene TRBJ2-3; 7 positions match TRBD1. The V and J ends lost 5 bases and 4 bases, in that order; junction bases with no gene match: 6. Germline V gene data show CDR1 as SGHAT and CDR2 as FQNNGV. CDR3 length: 14 residues. The CDR3 DNA reads as TGTGCCAGCAGCCCCTGGACAGGACCAGATACGCAGTATTTT. This sequence encodes CASSPWTGPDTQYF.

This chain joins TRBV4-3 and TRBJ2-5; possible D gene TRBD2, 7 bases. This CDR3 has 18 amino acids. Deletions cut 1 base from V and 1 base from J, with 19 bases between. Germline V CDR1 and CDR2: LGHNA, YSLEER. The CDR3 DNA reads TGCGCCAGCAGCCAAGTCTTTGGGGGGGGGCGAATCCAAGAGACCCAGTACTTC. The encoded protein is CASSQVFGGGRIQETQYF.

In this sample, this clone turned up a few times. The chain links TRBV19 to TRBJ1-3; maybe TRBD1 (6 bases). This CDR3 comprises 16 residues. The V gene lost 5 bases and the J gene lost 2 bases, with 16 bases spanning the gap. CDR1 is LNHDA, CDR2 SQIVND, per germline (reference sequence). CDR3: CASSLQGRGTGNTIYF. CDR3 coding DNA: TGTGCCAGTAGTCTACAGGGTAGGGGGACTGGAAACACCATATATTTT.

This clone was detected once. J is TRBJ1-2 and V is TRBV5-6; D is unresolved. The CDR3 totals 14 residues. Germline CDR1 reads SGHDT; CDR2 reads YYEEEE. V dropped 0 bases and J dropped 4 bases, with 10 bases sitting between them. For the CDR3, the DNA is TGTGCCAGCAGCTTGGGAGTCTTGGGCTATGGCTACACCTTC. Translated, it gives CASSLGVLGYGYTF.

The V gene is TRBV27, the J gene TRBJ1-4, with TRBD1 identical over 7 bases. CDR3 length equals 15 residues. Unmatched junction bases numbered 11, after V lost 5 bases and J lost 8 bases. The germline gives CDR1 MNHEY, CDR2 SMNVEV (reference sequence). The DNA for the CDR3 is TGTGCCAGCAGTCTCAAACAGGGGCTGGGCGAAAAACTGTTTTTT. This encodes CASSLKQGLGEKLFF.

The chain recombines TRBV6-6 with TRBJ1-2; 7 nucleotides line up with TRBD1. V lost 6 bases and J lost 6; bases outside the gene matches: 10. Germline loops: CDR1 MNHNY, CDR2 SVGAGI (reference sequence). The CDR3 loop spans 14 amino acids. CDR3 sequence (DNA): TGTGCCAGCAGGTTTTTAGACAGGGCTGATGGCTACACCTTC. It translates to CASRFLDRADGYTF.

The rearrangement links TRBV12-5 to TRBJ2-2; D unresolved. Trimming cost V 3 bases and J 3 bases, with 11 bases left between them. The CDR3 contains 15 residues. Germline values: CDR1 LGHNT, CDR2 FRNRAP. The CDR3 protein is CASGLIVTDTGELFF. The CDR3 DNA follows: TGTGCTAGTGGTTTAATCGTTACGGACACCGGGGAGCTGTTTTTT.

The chain is built from TRBV18 and TRBJ2-5, with a weak D call TRBD1 (6 bases). The CDR3 runs to 14 residues. Trimming removed 6 bases from V and 11 bases from J, with 22 bases in between. CDR1 and CDR2 from the germline V gene are KGHSH and LQKENI. Here the CDR3 reads CASSPGSGQLEQYF. The CDR3 bases are TGTGCCAGCTCCCCTGGGAGCGGACAGCTTGAGCAGTACTTC.

This chain uses TRBV5-1 with TRBJ2-1; perhaps TRBD1 as D (5 bases). CDR1 and CDR2 from the germline V gene are SGHRS and YFSETQ. Trimming stripped 0 bases from V and 8 bases from J, with 12 bases between. The CDR3 covers 14 residues. CDR3 protein: CASSLGQLGDEQFF. The DNA for the CDR3 is TGCGCCAGCAGCTTGGGACAGTTAGGGGATGAGCAGTTCTTC.